This T cell receptor (beta chain) was obtained from a study of metastatic and nonmetastatic thyroid tumors. Whole-study context: Repertoires from malignant and benign thyroid patients were compared across blood and tumor or nodule tissue. Study-wide points: Significantly greater TCR beta diversity was reportedly found in malignant thyroid tumors than in benign nodules (in blood and tumor).

This CDR3 spans 18 amino acids. The trim removed 0 bases at V and 5 bases at J, leaving 7 bases unmatched. Germline V gene sequence: CDR1 SGHTA, CDR2 FQGTGA. Authors' data handling: Differences in CDR3 between clinicopathological groups were drawn on to build a classifier intended to discriminate distant-metastatic papillary thyroid cancer patients. TCRdb reassembled clones from the PCR reads with MiXCR. The V and J calls were determined by TCRdb, not by the authors. The data show roughly 93,000 clones, 10% to 15% seen once. Not a single patient had been given any form of treatment at any point before undergoing thyroid surgery. This clone was recorded at least ten times. Its antigen remains unidentified.

This clonotype was sampled from a female donor with papillary thyroid cancer or a benign thyroid nodule (not recorded which). Some clones in this sample may be carry-over from other donors' samples. Sequencing was performed on blood. The chain uses TRBV7-3 and TRBJ2-3; TRBD2 matches 14 bases. This chain's CDR3 is CASSLTGTSGRGRDTQYF. In DNA, the CDR3 is TGTGCCAGCAGCTTAACCGGGACTAGCGGGAGAGGGAGAGATACGCAGTATTTT.